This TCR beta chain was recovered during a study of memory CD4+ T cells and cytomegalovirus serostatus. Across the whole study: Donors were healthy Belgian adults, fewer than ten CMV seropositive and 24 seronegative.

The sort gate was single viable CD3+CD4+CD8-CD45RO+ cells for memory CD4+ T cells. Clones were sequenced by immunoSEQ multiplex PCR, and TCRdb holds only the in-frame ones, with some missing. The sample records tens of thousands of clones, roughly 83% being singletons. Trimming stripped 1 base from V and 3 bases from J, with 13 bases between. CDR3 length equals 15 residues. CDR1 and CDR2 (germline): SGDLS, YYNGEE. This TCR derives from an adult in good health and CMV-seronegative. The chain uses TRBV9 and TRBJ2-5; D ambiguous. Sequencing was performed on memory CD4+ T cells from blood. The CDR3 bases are TGTGCCAGCAGCGTAAACACCAAAGCGAAAGAGACCCAGTACTTC. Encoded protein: CASSVNTKAKETQYF. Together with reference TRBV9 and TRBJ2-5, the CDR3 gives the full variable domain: DSGVTQTPKHLITATGQRVTLRCSPRSGDLSVYWYQQSLDQGLQFLIQYYNGEERAKGNILERFSAQQFPDLHSELNLSSLELGDSALYFCASSVNTKAKETQYFGPGTRLLVL.